This T cell receptor beta chain was sequenced during a study of response to subunit inactivated influenza vaccine. Whole-study results and caveats: Authors suggested each seasonal influenza vaccination recruits few new T cells.

Germline V gene sequence: CDR1 SEHNR, CDR2 FQNEAQ (reference sequence). This CDR3 region has 13 residues. V was cut by 5 bases and J by 5 bases, with 12 bases left in between. With regard to this clonotype: Its matching antigen is unknown.

TCRdb called the RT-PCR reads again in MiXCR, with one record for every CDR3 protein. Of almost 250,000 distinct CDR3 sequences listed, 12% are singletons. Sequenced here: non-naive T cells sorted from PBMCs, sampled roughly 15 days before vaccination. The chain uses TRBV7-9 and TRBJ2-5; tentatively, D is TRBD1 or TRBD2 (5 bases each). The sequence was obtained from a man in his fifties or sixties who received an inactivated influenza vaccine. CDR3 residues: CASSRGTLETQYF. CDR3 DNA sequence: TGTGCCAGCAGCCGTGGGACGCTGGAGACCCAGTACTTC.